This T cell receptor (beta chain) was sequenced for a study of naive and memory T cell subsets. The germline V gene has CDR1 MNHEY and CDR2 SVGAGI. This CDR3 contains 12 residues. V was pared by 10 bases and J by 7 bases, with 9 bases of the junction left unmatched. Ligated cDNA underwent four rounds of PCR with nested alpha and beta constant region primers and SP2. TCRdb independently ran MiXCR on the 5' RACE reads; one entry per CDR3 protein. The sample contains tens of thousands of distinct CDR3 sequences, approximately 6.6% of which appear only once. An oligonucleotide containing a UMI was ligated to the 3' end of TCR cDNA.

The clonotype comes from a male donor in good health. The chain combines TRBV6-5 with TRBJ2-7, with TRBD1 identical over 8 bases. The CDR3 nucleotides read TGTGCCAACGACAGGGGTGCTGGAGAGCAGTACTTC. Residues: CANDRGAGEQYF.